This T cell receptor beta chain was recovered during a study of identical twins. TCRdb ran MiXCR on the 5' RACE reads and lists one entry per CDR3 protein. This sample has a few hundred thousand distinct CDR3 sequences; 9.5% to 10% occur once, and the top ten carry approximately 3%. The V end lost 0 bases, the J end lost 2 bases, and 10 bases lay between the germline ends. Per the germline V gene, CDR1 is LGHDT and CDR2 is YNNKEL (reference sequence). The CDR3 is made up of 15 amino acids. The sample holds a few counts of this clonotype. The same sample was also used in a study of yellow fever vaccine responses in identical twins.

The sequenced sample consisted of PBMCs. The V call is TRBV3-1, the J call TRBJ1-1; D unclear. The clonotype originates from a woman aged 18-30 years in good health. The CDR3 spells CASSQDSSGNTEAFF. The CDR3, as DNA: TGTGCCAGCAGCCAAGATTCATCAGGTAACACTGAAGCTTTCTTT.